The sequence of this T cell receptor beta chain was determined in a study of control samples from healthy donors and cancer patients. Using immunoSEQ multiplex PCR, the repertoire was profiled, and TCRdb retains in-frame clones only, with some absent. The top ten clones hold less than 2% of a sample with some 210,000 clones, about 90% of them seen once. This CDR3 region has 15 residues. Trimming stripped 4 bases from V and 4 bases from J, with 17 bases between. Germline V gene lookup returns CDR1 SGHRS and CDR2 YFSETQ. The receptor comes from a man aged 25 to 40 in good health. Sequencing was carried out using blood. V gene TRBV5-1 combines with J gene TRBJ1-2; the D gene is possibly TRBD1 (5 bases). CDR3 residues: CASSRAESTGYGYTF. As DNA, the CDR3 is TGCGCCAGCAGCCGAGCCGAAAGCACAGGCTATGGCTACACCTTC.